Listed below are T cell receptor beta chains from one sample, sequenced in a study of blood T cell repertoires in COVID-19. Here immunoSEQ multiplex PCR was the method, and the copy in TCRdb shows in-frame clones only, minus some. The sample consists of about 190,000 clones, roughly 91% of them appearing once. The sequenced sample was peripheral blood. Every receptor here comes from a human donor in a cohort sampled during active COVID-19. Both conserved end residues are part of each CDR3. Each record gives: J gene, V gene, clone size, D gene, CDR3 DNA, CDR3 protein. The D gene is left open where the match is weak. Not every row has a clone size; where given, it reads once, few, many or a size class.

TRBJ2-3 | TRBV2 | . | TRBD1 | TGTGCCACCGGACAGGGGACAGATACGCAGTATTTT | CATGQGTDTQYF
TRBJ1-4 | TRBV27 | . | TRBD1 | TGTGCCAGCAGCTGGACAGGGAATAATGAAAAACTGTTTTTT | CASSWTGNNEKLFF
TRBJ2-1 | TRBV5-4 | few | TRBD2 | TGTGCCAGCAGCTTGAGGGAGGGGTCGAATGAGCAGTTCTTC | CASSLREGSNEQFF
TRBJ2-3 | TRBV10-3 | . | TRBD2 | TGTGCCATCAGTGGAACTAGCGGGAGCTCCACAGATACGCAGTATTTT | CAISGTSGSSTDTQYF
TRBJ2-3 | TRBV2 | . | . | TGTGCCAGCCGTTATAGCACAGATACGCAGTATTTT | CASRYSTDTQYF
TRBJ2-1 | TRBV7-9 | . | TRBD2 | TGTGCCAGCAGCCCTGGACTAGTGGCTTACAATGAGCAGTTCTTC | CASSPGLVAYNEQFF
TRBJ1-1 | TRBV6-6 | . | . | TGTGCCAGCAGCCCCGGGGGGGGGAGGGCGGACACTGAAGCTTTCTTT | CASSPGGGRADTEAFF
TRBJ1-6 | TRBV7-2 | . | . | TGTGCCAGCAGCCCTGGGGGCCGAAACGAATCACCCCTCCACTTT | CASSPGGRNESPLHF
TRBJ2-2 | TRBV6-4 | many | . | TGTGCCAGCAGTGCCGGGAACACCGGGGAGCTGTTTTTT | CASSAGNTGELFF
TRBJ1-4 | TRBV12-3/TRBV12-4 | . | TRBD1 | TGTGCCAGCAGCGACAGGGCTGGAGAAAAACTGTTTTTT | CASSDRAGEKLFF
TRBJ2-7 | TRBV10-3 | . | TRBD2 | TGTGCCAGCAGGATGCCGACTAGCGGGAGTCACGAGCAGTACTTC | CASRMPTSGSHEQYF
TRBJ1-1 | TRBV6-2/TRBV6-3 | . | . | TGTGCCAGCAGTTCCTATTCCATGAGGTTGGGCACTGAAGCTTTCTTT | CASSSYSMRLGTEAFF
TRBJ2-7 | TRBV10-3 | . | . | TGTGCCATCAGTGATCGGCCGGACTACTACGAGCAGTACTTC | CAISDRPDYYEQYF
TRBJ1-2 | TRBV7-9 | few | . | TGTGCCAGCAGCTACGTCGGTTCTGGCTACACCTTC | CASSYVGSGYTF
TRBJ2-7 | TRBV28 | . | . | TGTGCCAGCAGTTCTCGGCCTCGGCGACAGTTCCTTTACGAGCAGTACTTC | CASSSRPRRQFLYEQYF
TRBJ1-1 | TRBV7-9 | . | TRBD1 | TGTGCCAGCAGCTTAGGGTCAGGGGGAGGAATGAACACTGAAGCTTTCTTT | CASSLGSGGGMNTEAFF
TRBJ1-1 | TRBV29-1 | . | . | TGCAGCGTTGAAGTTTGGTCAGGCCTGAACACTGAAGCTTTCTTT | CSVEVWSGLNTEAFF
TRBJ1-1 | TRBV6-5 | once | . | TGTGCCAGCACGGTTATGGCGGGGGACACTGAAGCTTTCTTT | CASTVMAGDTEAFF
TRBJ2-1 | TRBV6-1 | . | TRBD2 | TGTGCCAGCAGTGAATGGGCGAGCGGGGGGGCACCCAATGAGCAGTTCTTC | CASSEWASGGAPNEQFF
TRBJ1-1 | TRBV2 | . | . | TGTGCCAGCAGGGGAGAAGGGTCCACTGAAGCTTTCTTT | CASRGEGSTEAFF
TRBJ1-2 | TRBV6-5 | . | TRBD1 | TGTGCCAGCAGGCGACAGGGAAGTAACTATGGCTACACCTTC | CASRRQGSNYGYTF
TRBJ1-2 | TRBV19 | once | . | TGTGCCAGTTTCCGGGGAACCTATGGCTACACCTTC | CASFRGTYGYTF
TRBJ2-3 | TRBV11-1 | . | TRBD2 | TGTGCCAGCAGCGCCCGGACTAGCGGGAGCACAGATACGCAGTATTTT | CASSARTSGSTDTQYF
TRBJ2-7 | TRBV11-2 | once | . | TGTGCCAGCAGCTCAGGACATGGGAACGAGCAGTACTTC | CASSSGHGNEQYF
TRBJ2-1 | TRBV6-5 | . | . | TGTGCCAGCAGTTACTTGGCTAGCGATGAGCAGTTCTTC | CASSYLASDEQFF
TRBJ1-1 | TRBV12-3/TRBV12-4 | . | . | TGTGCCAGCAGCATTAACACTGAAGCTTTCTTT | CASSINTEAFF
TRBJ1-1 | TRBV30 | . | . | TGTGCCTGGAGGGAGGGGCGAACTGAAGCTTTCTTT | CAWREGRTEAFF
TRBJ2-4 | TRBV9 | . | . | TGTGCCAGCAGCACGGGACTTAAAAACATTCAGTACTTC | CASSTGLKNIQYF
TRBJ2-7 | TRBV6-6 | . | . | TGTGCCAGCATCGCCGGCCAGGCACAATCCTACGAGCAGTACTTC | CASIAGQAQSYEQYF
TRBJ2-2 | TRBV9 | . | TRBD1 | TGTGCCAGCAGCGTAGACCGACAGGGGGCCAACACCGGGGAGCTGTTTTTT | CASSVDRQGANTGELFF
TRBJ2-1 | TRBV11-3 | few | TRBD2 | TGTGCCAGCAGCCTAGGGACTAGCGGGGCTGGGGGGGAGAATGAGCAGTTCTTC | CASSLGTSGAGGENEQFF
TRBJ2-2 | TRBV7-6 | few | . | TGTGCCAGCAGCCCTTACGGGGGGAACACCGGGGAGCTGTTTTTT | CASSPYGGNTGELFF
TRBJ2-2 | TRBV10-1 | few | . | TGCGCCAGCAGCCCCGGACTACATAACACCGGGGAGCTGTTTTTT | CASSPGLHNTGELFF
TRBJ2-2 | TRBV6-2/TRBV6-3 | . | TRBD1 | TGTGCCAGCAGTTACTCGGACAGGGCGACCACCGGGGAGCTGTTTTTT | CASSYSDRATTGELFF
TRBJ1-1 | TRBV29-1 | . | . | TGCAGCGCCACCGCCGGGAACATGAACACTGAAGCTTTCTTT | CSATAGNMNTEAFF